The 24 T cell receptor beta chains reported below all come from one sample, sequenced in a study of T-cell memory formation after mild COVID-19. TCRdb used MiXCR to reprocess the 5' RACE reads, holding one entry per CDR3 protein. The table lists 200,000 to 300,000 distinct CDR3 sequences, approximately 15% of them singletons. Sequenced sample: PBMCs or a T cell subset sorted from them (not recorded which). All receptors derive from an adult woman who had mild COVID-19 (a few samples of this study predate the infection). Cell type and time point are not known.

CDR3 DNA: TGTGCCAGCAGTTTCCAAGGAAGGACCGGGGAGCTGTTTTTT. Its protein product is CASSFQGRTGELFF. V is TRBV12-3 or TRBV12-4 and J is TRBJ2-2; D remains ambiguous. Trimming removed 3 bases from V and 5 bases from J, with 10 bases in between. The CDR3 runs 14 residues.

The genes are TRBV30 and TRBJ1-2, with 7 bases that match TRBD1. There are 14 residues in the CDR3. Trimming took 0 bases from V and 8 from J; bases not matched to a gene: 9. From germline, CDR1 is GTSNPN and CDR2 SVGIG (reference sequence). CDR3 sequence reads: CAWSVLQRGGGYTF. As DNA, the CDR3 is TGTGCCTGGAGTGTACTACAGAGAGGGGGCGGCTACACCTTC.

This clonotype was observed a handful of times. This chain joins TRBV4-1 and TRBJ1-2; no clear D. Per the germline V gene, CDR1 is MGHRA and CDR2 is YSYEKL. CDR3 length: 15 residues. Trimming left V 0 bases short and J 1 base short, with 9 bases between. The CDR3 reads CASSQDPTLNYGYTF. The DNA of the CDR3 is TGCGCCAGCAGCCAAGATCCAACGCTTAACTATGGCTACACCTTC.

In this sample, this clonotype turned up a few times. The chain uses TRBV7-2 and TRBJ2-5, with 8 bases identical to TRBD2. CDR1 and CDR2 from the germline V gene are SGHTA and FQGNSA. The CDR3 loop spans 13 amino acids. The ends lost 3 bases at V and 4 bases at J; junction bases unmatched: 1. The CDR3 here is CASSFSGRETQYF. The CDR3 bases are TGTGCCAGCAGCTTCAGCGGGAGAGAGACCCAGTACTTC.

This sequence joins TRBV7-8 and TRBJ1-2; 9 nucleotides match TRBD1. CDR1 and CDR2 (germline): SGHVS, FQNEAQ. CDR3 length: 13 residues. Trimming removed 5 bases from V and 7 bases from J; junction bases left unmatched: 5. CDR3 coding DNA: TGTGCCAGCAGCGGGACAGGGTGGCGTGGCTACACCTTC. Its protein is CASSGTGWRGYTF.

This clonotype was observed a handful of times. This chain uses TRBV15 with TRBJ2-7, with D tentatively TRBD2 (7 bases). Trimming pared 0 bases from V and 3 bases from J, leaving 12 bases between. CDR1 is LNHNV and CDR2 is YYDKDF in the germline V gene (reference sequence). This CDR3 comprises 15 residues. As DNA, the CDR3 is TGTGCCACCAGCAGAGATTTGGGGGGGCTCTACGAGCAGTACTTC. This sequence encodes CATSRDLGGLYEQYF.

This clonotype was detected only a few times. The rearrangement links TRBV5-1 to TRBJ1-1; TRBD1 is a possible D gene (6 bases). The CDR3 covers 14 residues. The V gene's germline CDR1 is SGHRS and CDR2 YFSETQ. Trimming shortened V by 0 bases and J by 2 bases, and 8 bases separated the two germline ends. The CDR3 sequence: CASSLVRGNTEAFF. In nucleotides, the CDR3 is TGCGCCAGCAGCTTGGTCAGGGGAAACACTGAAGCTTTCTTT. Variable domain in full (rest from reference TRBV5-1 and TRBJ1-1): KAGVTQTPRYLIKTRGQQVTLSCSPISGHRSVSWYQQTPGQGLQFLFEYFSETQRNKGNFPGRFSGRQFSNSRSEMNVSTLELGDSALYLCASSLVRGNTEAFFGQGTRLTVV.

The chain links TRBV9 to TRBJ1-1, with D unclear. Trimming stripped 2 bases from V and 1 base from J, with 6 bases between. CDR1 is SGDLS, CDR2 YYNGEE, per germline. This CDR3 is built from 13 residues. DNA of the CDR3: TGTGCCAGCAGCGTCTCAGCGAACACTGAAGCTTTCTTT. This gives the protein CASSVSANTEAFF.

This chain joins TRBV20-1 and TRBJ2-5, with 10 bases lining up with TRBD2. The CDR3 is 14 amino acids. The junction had 8 bases not matched to a gene; V was cut back by 5 bases and J by 5 bases. Germline CDR1 and CDR2: DFQATT and SNEGSKA (reference sequence). This CDR3 is CSASKAGGPETQYF. The DNA for the CDR3 is TGCAGTGCTTCGAAAGCGGGAGGGCCGGAGACCCAGTACTTC.

This clonotype was recorded a few times. DNA for the CDR3: TGTGCCACCAGCGGTGACAGGGGTTCCTACTCTGGGGCCAACGTCCTGACTTTC. This translates into CATSGDRGSYSGANVLTF. The J gene is TRBJ2-6, the V gene TRBV15; TRBD1 matches at 8 bases. The V gene end was trimmed by 5 bases and the J gene end by 0 bases; junction bases not matched to a gene: 9. The germline V gene has CDR1 LNHNV and CDR2 YYDKDF (reference sequence). This CDR3 spans 18 amino acids. Using reference TRBV15 and TRBJ2-6 for the parts outside the CDR3, the full variable domain is DAMVIQNPRYQVTQFGKPVTLSCSQTLNHNVMYWYQQKSSQAPKLLFHYYDKDFNNEADTPDNFQSRRPNTSFCFLDIRSPGLGDTAMYLCATSGDRGSYSGANVLTFGAGSRLTVL.

The CDR3 sequence is CASSGRVTGELFF. CDR3 DNA: TGCGCCAGCAGCGGGCGGGTAACCGGGGAGCTGTTTTTT. This sequence joins TRBV4-1 and TRBJ2-2, with a tentative D call TRBD2 (5 bases). CDR3 length: 13 residues. Germline V gene data show CDR1 as MGHRA and CDR2 as YSYEKL. The germline V and J ends were trimmed by 5 bases and 5 bases, with 9 bases remaining between them.

The V and J genes are TRBV3-1 and TRBJ2-7; D might be TRBD1 (6 bases). V lost 5 bases, J lost 3 bases, and 11 bases lay in between. The CDR3 loop spans 13 amino acids. Per the germline V gene, CDR1 is LGHDT and CDR2 is YNNKEL (reference sequence). The CDR3 bases are TGTGCCAGCAGCTCCCCAGGGGACTACGAGCAGTACTTC. Residues: CASSSPGDYEQYF.

This clonotype was counted between two and nine times. This chain joins TRBV6-6 and TRBJ1-6; 7 bases agree with TRBD1. CDR1 is MNHNY and CDR2 is SVGAGI in the germline V gene (reference sequence). V lost 2 bases, J lost 0 bases, and 16 bases stayed unmatched. The CDR3 extends over 21 amino acids. CDR3 coding DNA: TGTGCCAGCAGTTACCCGCCCCGACAGGGTGATCCGAGCTCCTATAATTCACCCCTCCACTTT. Protein product: CASSYPPRQGDPSSYNSPLHF.

This rearrangement joins TRBV24-1 to TRBJ2-5; 7 bases agree with TRBD1. The V gene's germline CDR1 is KGHDR and CDR2 SFDVKD. V trimming: 4 bases; J trimming: 2 bases; junction bases outside the gene matches: 9. The CDR3 has 16 residues. In DNA, the CDR3 is TGTGCCACCAGTGACACCCCTGGGACAGCTCAAGAGACCCAGTACTTC. Its translation: CATSDTPGTAQETQYF.

The chain couples TRBV5-1 to TRBJ2-7; 9 positions agree with TRBD2. This CDR3 comprises 15 residues. Germline assignment: CDR1 SGHRS and CDR2 YFSETQ. V trimming: 4 bases; J trimming: 4 bases; junction bases outside the gene matches: 9. CDR3 residues: CASSQMAGGPYEQYF. CDR3 DNA sequence: TGCGCCAGCAGCCAGATGGCGGGGGGGCCTTACGAGCAGTACTTC.

This chain connects TRBV7-2 to TRBJ1-5, with D perhaps matching TRBD1 (6 bases). Trimming took off 5 bases at V and 4 bases at J, with 12 bases between the two ends. CDR1 SGHTA and CDR2 FQGNSA come from the germline V gene. This CDR3 spans 14 amino acids. The CDR3: CASSRGTPNQPQHF. For the CDR3, the DNA is TGTGCCAGCAGCCGCGGGACACCTAATCAGCCCCAGCATTTT.

This clonotype was counted between two and nine times. This chain connects TRBV7-3 to TRBJ2-2, with TRBD2 matching over 8 bases. From germline, CDR1 is SGHTA and CDR2 FQGTGA. With V trimmed by 6 bases and J by 4 bases, 4 bases remained unmatched. The CDR3 runs to 14 residues. CDR3: CASSSGIGTGELFF. CDR3 coding DNA: TGTGCCAGCAGTAGCGGGATAGGCACCGGGGAGCTGTTTTTT.

This clonotype has a handful of counts. V usage is TRBV5-1 and J usage is TRBJ2-5; D unclear. The V end lost 0 bases, the J end lost 1 base, and 13 bases lay between the germline ends. CDR1 is SGHRS and CDR2 is YFSETQ in the germline V gene. The CDR3 length is 16 residues. CDR3 bases: TGCGCCAGCAGCTTGGGGGCCACACCCCCCCAAGAGACCCAGTACTTC. Protein sequence: CASSLGATPPQETQYF.

J is TRBJ2-4 and V is TRBV5-1; perhaps TRBD1 as D (6 bases). The CDR3 has 16 residues. V was shortened by 0 bases and J by 2 bases, with 12 bases between the two germline ends. Per germline, CDR1 SGHRS and CDR2 YFSETQ. Written as DNA, the CDR3 is TGCGCCAGCAGCTTGGGCACGGGACATCCCAAAAACATTCAGTACTTC. This sequence encodes CASSLGTGHPKNIQYF.

V usage is TRBV5-5 and J usage is TRBJ1-2, with a weak D call TRBD1 (6 bases). This CDR3 is 16 amino acids long. Germline CDR1 is SGHKS and CDR2 is YYEKEE (reference sequence). V lost 2 bases and J 3 bases, leaving 17 bases between the germline ends. DNA of the CDR3: TGTGCCAGCAGCTTAGCCAGGGGCCGGTTGGACTATGGCTACACCTTC. Protein sequence: CASSLARGRLDYGYTF.

CDR3 sequence reads: CASSWVGEGTDTQYF. The CDR3 DNA reads TGTGCCAGCAGCTGGGTGGGGGAGGGAACAGATACGCAGTATTTT. The chain uses TRBV7-2 and TRBJ2-3; 7 bases are shared with TRBD2. J lost 3 bases, V lost 4 bases, and 7 bases had no gene match. The germline gives CDR1 SGHTA, CDR2 FQGNSA. This CDR3 contains 15 residues.

V gene TRBV5-6 combines with J gene TRBJ1-5; D uncertain. The CDR3 runs 16 residues. The germline V and J ends were trimmed by 4 bases and 2 bases, with 16 bases remaining between them. CDR1 and CDR2 from the germline V gene are SGHDT and YYEEEE. The CDR3 DNA reads as TGTGCCAGCAGCCGCGGATTTGGAAGGGGCAATCAGCCCCAGCATTTT. It codes for CASSRGFGRGNQPQHF.

Ten or more counts support this clonotype. At one end, the junction sequence differs from germline, possibly due to a read error. As DNA, the CDR3 is TGCGCCAGCAGCCCCCCGGGGGTGAACACTGAAGCTTTCTTT. Protein: CASSPPGVNTEAFF. The genes are TRBV18 and TRBJ1-1, with D perhaps matching TRBD1 (5 bases). CDR1 is KGHSH, CDR2 LQKENI, per germline. This CDR3 has 14 residues.

The table lists this clonotype with a few counts. The chain links TRBV11-2 to TRBJ2-2, with a weak D call TRBD1 (5 bases). Trimming removed 3 bases at V and 5 bases at J, with 10 bases between. The CDR3 is 14 amino acids. Germline V CDR1 and CDR2: SGHAT, FQNNGV. The CDR3 sequence is CASSLGRGTGELFF. The DNA of the CDR3 is TGTGCCAGCAGCTTGGGTAGGGGTACCGGGGAGCTGTTTTTT.